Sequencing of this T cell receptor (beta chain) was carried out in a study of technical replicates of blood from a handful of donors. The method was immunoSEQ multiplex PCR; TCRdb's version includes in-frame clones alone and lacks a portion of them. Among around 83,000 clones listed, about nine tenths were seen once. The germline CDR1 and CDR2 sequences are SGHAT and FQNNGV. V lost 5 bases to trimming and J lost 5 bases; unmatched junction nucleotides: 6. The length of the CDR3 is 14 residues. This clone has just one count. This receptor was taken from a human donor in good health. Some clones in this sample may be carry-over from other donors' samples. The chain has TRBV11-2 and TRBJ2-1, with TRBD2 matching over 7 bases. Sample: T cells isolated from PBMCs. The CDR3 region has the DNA TGTGCCAGCAGCATGAGCGGGGTCCACAATGAGCAGTTCTTC. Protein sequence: CASSMSGVHNEQFF.